The 25 T cell receptor beta chains below all came from one sample that was sequenced in a study of TIL therapy for anti-PD-1-resistant metastatic lung cancer. Time point in this sample: pre-treatment sample, taken before nivolumab and TIL therapy. Sequencing used immunoSEQ v3. TCRdb's copy holds only in-frame clones and misses some; the assay was immunoSEQ multiplex PCR. The sample carries approximately 45,000 clones, less than 80% recorded once. The sequencing here drew on blood, taken at baseline. All receptors come from an older man with non-small cell lung cancer.

The chain joins TRBV9 to TRBJ2-7, with TRBD2 identical over 11 bases. Trimming cost V 2 bases and J 2 bases; bases outside gene matches: 0. CDR1 SGDLS and CDR2 YYNGEE come from the germline V gene. This CDR3 comprises 14 residues. The CDR3 bases are TGTGCCAGCAGCGTGACTAGCGGGACCTACGAGCAGTACTTC. It translates to CASSVTSGTYEQYF.

The J gene is TRBJ2-5, the V gene TRBV7-3; no definite D call. Per germline, CDR1 SGHTA and CDR2 FQGTGA. Trimming took 2 bases from V and 2 from J, leaving 15 bases between them. The CDR3 has 16 residues. This chain's CDR3 is CASSLWVGWMQETQYF. CDR3 nucleotide sequence: TGTGCCAGCAGCTTATGGGTAGGCTGGATGCAAGAGACCCAGTACTTC.

This sequence joins TRBV5-1 and TRBJ2-5; D unresolved. Germline CDR1 reads SGHRS; CDR2 reads YFSETQ. CDR3 length: 12 residues. V was pared by 4 bases and J by 7 bases, with 11 bases between. The CDR3 DNA follows: TGCGCCAGCAGCCGCGACAAGGGGACCCAGTACTTC. This gives the protein CASSRDKGTQYF.

This sequence joins TRBV7-9 and TRBJ2-5; 11 nucleotides match TRBD2. V lost 6 bases to trimming and J lost 5 bases; unmatched junction nucleotides: 11. This CDR3 has 16 amino acids. Germline V CDR1 and CDR2: SEHNR, FQNEAQ (reference sequence). The CDR3 DNA is TGTGCCAGCAGACTAGGGACTAGCGGAGGGGGGGAGACCCAGTACTTC. It translates to CASRLGTSGGGETQYF. Using reference TRBV7-9 and TRBJ2-5 for the parts outside the CDR3, the full variable domain is DTGVSQNPRHKITKRGQNVTFRCDPISEHNRLYWYRQTLGQGPEFLTYFQNEAQLEKSRLLSDRFSAERPKGSFSTLEIQRTEQGDSAMYLCASRLGTSGGGETQYFGPGTRLLVL.

CDR3 loop: CASSWSASSGADTQYF. The CDR3 region has the DNA TGCGCCAGCAGCTGGTCGGCTTCTAGCGGCGCAGATACGCAGTATTTT. The chain combines TRBV5-1 with TRBJ2-3; TRBD2 matches at 7 bases. Germline V lookup: CDR1 SGHRS, CDR2 YFSETQ. CDR3 length: 16 amino acids. The ends lost 3 bases at V and 4 bases at J; junction bases unmatched: 11. Together with reference TRBV5-1 and TRBJ2-3, the CDR3 gives the full variable domain: KAGVTQTPRYLIKTRGQQVTLSCSPISGHRSVSWYQQTPGQGLQFLFEYFSETQRNKGNFPGRFSGRQFSNSRSEMNVSTLELGDSALYLCASSWSASSGADTQYFGPGTRLTVL.

V and J are TRBV4-1 and TRBJ1-2; D unclear. CDR1 is MGHRA and CDR2 is YSYEKL in the germline V gene. The length of the CDR3 is 16 residues. Deletions cut 0 bases from V and 5 bases from J, with 16 bases between. CDR3 protein: CASSQDISLAVYGYTF. In DNA form, the CDR3 reads TGCGCCAGCAGCCAAGATATTTCCCTGGCCGTATATGGCTACACCTTC.

The chain employs TRBV5-1 and TRBJ1-1, with 8 bases lining up with TRBD1. Germline trimming cut 4 bases from V and 4 bases from J; bases unmatched to any gene: 9. The CDR3 is made up of 15 amino acids. The germline CDR1 and CDR2 sequences are SGHRS and YFSETQ. CDR3 DNA sequence: TGCGCCAGCAGCCAACGACAGGGGAGTCTCACTGAAGCTTTCTTT. Protein sequence: CASSQRQGSLTEAFF.

V usage is TRBV4-2 and J usage is TRBJ2-5; TRBD1 is a possible D gene (5 bases). V was shortened by 1 base and J by 4 bases, with 13 bases between the two germline ends. CDR3 size: 15 residues. Germline-derived CDR1 and CDR2 are LGHNA and YNFKEQ. The CDR3 nucleotides are TGTGCCAGCAGCCAAGTCCGGACAACCGGAGAGACCCAGTACTTC. Translation gives CASSQVRTTGETQYF.

V gene TRBV5-4 combines with J gene TRBJ2-2; TRBD2 matches at 8 bases. The CDR3 totals 14 residues. In germline, CDR1 is SGHNT, CDR2 YYREEE (reference sequence). V lost 2 bases, J lost 11 bases, and 8 bases stayed unmatched. The CDR3 here is CASSFGLAGVELFF. CDR3 coding DNA: TGTGCCAGCAGCTTCGGGCTAGCGGGTGTTGAGCTGTTTTTT.

The V gene is TRBV14, the J gene TRBJ1-2; 7 bases are shared with TRBD1. V lost 4 bases and J lost 2; bases outside the gene matches: 4. The CDR3 loop spans 14 amino acids. The germline V gene encodes CDR1 SGHDN and CDR2 FVKESK. CDR3 DNA sequence: TGTGCCAGCAGCCGCGAGACAGGGAACTATGGCTACACCTTC. Its protein product is CASSRETGNYGYTF.

This sequence joins TRBV5-5 and TRBJ1-4; D is ambiguous. Germline V CDR1 and CDR2: SGHKS, YYEKEE (reference sequence). V gave up 2 bases and J gave up 6 bases, with 11 bases separating them. The CDR3 is 14 residues long. CDR3: CASSFGVEDEKLFF. The CDR3 nucleotides are TGTGCCAGCAGCTTTGGGGTGGAGGATGAAAAACTGTTTTTT.

This clone was picked up a small number of times. The chain carries TRBV7-6 and TRBJ2-1; 7 bases are a match to TRBD2. The V gene's germline CDR1 is SGHVS and CDR2 FNYEAQ. This CDR3 region has 14 residues. V lost 5 bases, J lost 9 bases, and 10 bases stayed unmatched. This CDR3 is CASSLGSGTTEQFF. The CDR3, as DNA: TGTGCCAGCAGCCTAGGCTCCGGGACTACTGAGCAGTTCTTC.

The rearrangement links TRBV14 to TRBJ2-2; D might be TRBD1 (6 bases). Germline values: CDR1 SGHDN, CDR2 FVKESK. Trimming pared 5 bases from V and 5 bases from J, leaving 12 bases between. The CDR3 covers 14 residues. The CDR3 DNA follows: TGTGCCAGCAGCTACAGACAGGAAACCGGGGAGCTGTTTTTT. Its protein is CASSYRQETGELFF.

The chain has TRBV2 and TRBJ1-4; TRBD1 aligns across 9 bases. This CDR3 comprises 15 residues. V trimming: 6 bases; J trimming: 6 bases; junction bases outside the gene matches: 8. Per the germline V gene, CDR1 is SNHLY and CDR2 is FYNNEI. In nucleotides, the CDR3 is TGTGCCAGCAGGGGACAGGGTGGAGGGGATGAAAAACTGTTTTTT. It encodes CASRGQGGGDEKLFF.

The chain couples TRBV5-6 to TRBJ1-1; possibly TRBD1 for D (5 bases). CDR1 and CDR2 (germline): SGHDT, YYEEEE. Trimming left V 4 bases short and J 6 bases short, with 16 bases between. The CDR3 runs 14 residues. CDR3 nucleotides: TGTGCCAGCAGCGCAGGGACTCAGCGGGCTGAAGCTTTCTTT. This translates into CASSAGTQRAEAFF.

This clone has just a few counts. The V and J genes are TRBV4-1 and TRBJ1-5; D unresolved. The germline V gene has CDR1 MGHRA and CDR2 YSYEKL. V was cut by 1 base and J by 9 bases, with 10 bases left in between. This CDR3 spans 13 amino acids. This CDR3 is CASSQAADLPQHF. CDR3 DNA sequence: TGCGCCAGCAGCCAAGCCGCGGATCTGCCCCAGCATTTT.

The rearrangement links TRBV9 to TRBJ2-2; D is undetermined. The germline CDR1 and CDR2 sequences are SGDLS and YYNGEE. Deletions cut 2 bases from V and 2 bases from J, with 10 bases between. The CDR3 extends over 15 amino acids. The CDR3 DNA sequence: TGTGCCAGCAGCGTGGCGTTTTCAAACACCGGGGAGCTGTTTTTT. It codes for CASSVAFSNTGELFF.

J is TRBJ2-7 and V is TRBV11-2; D may be TRBD1 (5 bases). CDR1 SGHAT and CDR2 FQNNGV come from the germline V gene. V was shortened by 5 bases and J by 3 bases, with 8 bases between the two germline ends. The CDR3 totals 12 residues. This chain's CDR3 is CASSGQGYEQYF. Here the CDR3 DNA reads TGTGCCAGCAGCGGGCAGGGCTACGAGCAGTACTTC.

The chain combines TRBV19 with TRBJ2-5; 16 bases align to TRBD2. The CDR3 is 17 amino acids. J lost 3 bases, V lost 6 bases, and 7 bases had no gene match. Germline CDR1 is LNHDA and CDR2 is SQIVND (reference sequence). Written as DNA, the CDR3 is TGTGCCAGTAGCCTGGGACTAGCGGGAGGGCCGGAAGAGACCCAGTACTTC. Translated: CASSLGLAGGPEETQYF. The full variable domain, its missing parts supplied by reference TRBV19 and TRBJ2-5, is DGGITQSPKYLFRKEGQNVTLSCEQNLNHDAMYWYRQDPGQGLRLIYYSQIVNDFQKGDIAEGYSVSREKKESFPLTVTSAQKNPTAFYLCASSLGLAGGPEETQYFGPGTRLLVL.

This clone was recorded a few times. The chain couples TRBV15 to TRBJ2-1; 10 bases fit TRBD2. The CDR3 contains 20 residues. V trimming: 3 bases; J trimming: 0 bases; junction bases outside the gene matches: 14. From germline, CDR1 is LNHNV and CDR2 YYDKDF (reference sequence). The CDR3 protein is CATSSDPPGLAPSSYNEQFF. The CDR3 DNA follows: TGTGCCACCAGCAGCGATCCTCCGGGACTAGCGCCAAGCTCCTACAATGAGCAGTTCTTC.

J is TRBJ2-2 and V is TRBV7-9; possible D gene TRBD2, 5 bases. The V and J ends lost 5 bases and 0 bases respectively, with 13 bases between them. This CDR3 spans 16 amino acids. Germline-derived CDR1 and CDR2 are SEHNR and FQNEAQ (reference sequence). CDR3 coding DNA: TGTGCCAGCAGCAATTCCATGGGAGCGAACACCGGGGAGCTGTTTTTT. Protein product: CASSNSMGANTGELFF.

The rearrangement joins TRBV7-7 to TRBJ2-7; the match to TRBD2 covers 7 bases. The CDR3 is 14 amino acids. Germline V gene sequence: CDR1 SSHAT, CDR2 FNYEAQ (reference sequence). Losses at the gene ends were 5 bases for V and 2 bases for J; bases not matched to a gene: 6. This chain's CDR3 is CASSPRGSPYEQYF. The CDR3 DNA follows: TGTGCCAGCAGCCCCCGCGGGAGTCCCTACGAGCAGTACTTC.

This rearrangement joins TRBV6-5 to TRBJ1-2, with D maybe TRBD1 (6 bases). The germline gives CDR1 MNHEY, CDR2 SVGAGI. Trimming stripped 7 bases from V and 2 bases from J, with 11 bases between. The CDR3 totals 13 residues. DNA for the CDR3: TGTGCCAGCAAGCTGGACAGAAACTATGGCTACACCTTC. Translation: CASKLDRNYGYTF.

This clone was observed once. The gene calls are TRBV28 and TRBJ1-1; possibly TRBD1 for D (5 bases). The ends were cut back, 2 bases at V and 6 bases at J, with 10 bases in the middle. The CDR3 has 13 amino acids. Germline loops: CDR1 MDHEN, CDR2 SYDVKM. The CDR3 DNA follows: TGTGCCAGCAGTTTAATAAAAGGGGCTGAAGCTTTCTTT. Its protein is CASSLIKGAEAFF.

The rearrangement joins TRBV7-9 to TRBJ2-3; 7 nucleotides align to TRBD2. The V gene end was trimmed by 1 base and the J gene end by 1 base; junction bases not matched to a gene: 8. This CDR3 has 17 residues. CDR1 is SEHNR and CDR2 is FQNEAQ in the germline V gene (reference sequence). The CDR3 DNA reads as TGTGCCAGCAGCTTAGGCTTAGGTACTAGCGGCACAGATACGCAGTATTTT. Translating it yields CASSLGLGTSGTDTQYF.